This TCR beta chain comes out of a study of cytomegalovirus exposure and HLA in healthy donors. The PCR ran on 60 Vbeta and 13 Jbeta primers. Data came from immunoSEQ multiplex PCR; TCRdb stores just in-frame clones and leaves some out. Counted here are about 160,000 clones, approximately 88% occurring once; the ten biggest clones make up under 1.1%. About this clone: Other nucleotide sequences from this sample produce the same CDR3.

Germline assignment: CDR1 MDHEN and CDR2 SYDVKM. CDR3 length: 13 residues. V lost 2 bases, J lost 4 bases, and 8 bases lay in between. This TCR was recovered from a man aged 30 to 39 in good health and CMV-seronegative. Specimen: PBMCs. The V gene is TRBV28, the J gene TRBJ2-5; tentative D call: TRBD1 (6 bases). CDR3 sequence: CASSLGGRETQYF. The CDR3 region has the DNA TGTGCCAGCAGTTTAGGGGGCCGAGAGACCCAGTACTTC. Filled out from reference TRBV28 and TRBJ2-5, the complete variable domain reads DVKVTQSSRYLVKRTGEKVFLECVQDMDHENMFWYRQDPGLGLRLIYFSYDVKMKEKGDIPEGYSVSREKKERFSLILESASTNQTSMYLCASSLGGRETQYFGPGTRLLVL.